This T cell receptor (beta chain) was recorded in a study of blood T cell repertoires in COVID-19. This clone came up once. V lost 0 bases to trimming and J lost 5 bases; unmatched junction nucleotides: 10. Germline values: CDR1 SGHDT, CDR2 YYEEEE. CDR3 size: 16 residues. Profiled with immunoSEQ multiplex PCR; TCRdb holds only in-frame clones, not every one. This sample yields a few hundred thousand clones, of which approximately 86% are seen a single time; around 4.2% belongs to the top ten. This sequence joins TRBV5-6 and TRBJ2-7, with 8 bases matching TRBD2. The specimen sequenced was PBMCs or T cells enriched from blood (not recorded which). The TCR comes from a woman aged 35 to 49 with acute COVID-19. CDR3 in DNA: TGTGCCAGCAGCTTGGTAGGGCCGGGAGGGCGGCACGAGCAGTACTTC. The encoded protein is CASSLVGPGGRHEQYF.